These 10 T cell receptor beta chains were all obtained from the same sample, sequenced in a study of identical twins. A single record per CDR3 protein comes from TCRdb applying MiXCR to the 5' RACE reads. The sample comprises 1.5 million to 2 million distinct CDR3 sequences, 32% of which are singletons, and about 0.25% rests with the top ten. Sequenced input: cord blood. The receptors here all came from a newborn girl in good health.

V and J are TRBV28 and TRBJ2-6; D is tentatively TRBD1 or TRBD2 (5 bases each). Per germline, CDR1 MDHEN and CDR2 SYDVKM. The CDR3 totals 16 residues. Between the trimmed V and J ends, which lost 3 bases and 1 base, there was a span of 10 bases. Here the CDR3 reads CASSFSGTSGANVLTF. The CDR3 coding sequence is TGTGCCAGCAGTTTCAGTGGGACGTCTGGGGCCAACGTCCTGACTTTC. Filled out from reference TRBV28 and TRBJ2-6, the complete variable domain reads DVKVTQSSRYLVKRTGEKVFLECVQDMDHENMFWYRQDPGLGLRLIYFSYDVKMKEKGDIPEGYSVSREKKERFSLILESASTNQTSMYLCASSFSGTSGANVLTFGAGSRLTVL.

The V call is TRBV29-1, the J call TRBJ1-2, with a weak D call TRBD1 (5 bases). The CDR3 loop spans 13 amino acids. CDR1 SQVTM and CDR2 ANQGSEA come from the germline V gene. The V end was cut by 1 base, the J end by 5 bases, with 11 bases between. The CDR3 bases are TGCAGCGTTGAAGCGGGCCAGGGTTATGGCTACACCTTC. Residues: CSVEAGQGYGYTF.

The V gene is TRBV20-1, the J gene TRBJ1-2; TRBD1 might be the D (5 bases). V gave up 3 bases and J gave up 1 base, with 12 bases separating them. The CDR3 totals 14 residues. Germline values: CDR1 DFQATT, CDR2 SNEGSKA (reference sequence). CDR3 region: CSASAGYNNYGYTF. CDR3 DNA: TGCAGTGCTAGCGCAGGGTACAATAACTATGGCTACACCTTC.

This clonotype was detected a few times. The chain employs TRBV6-2 or TRBV6-3 and TRBJ2-3, with 8 nucleotides matching TRBD2. This CDR3 is 15 amino acids long. Germline lookup yields CDR1 MNHEY and CDR2 SVGEGT. The V segment lost 7 bases and the J segment 3 bases; nucleotides outside the gene matches: 9. CDR3 coding DNA: TGTGCCAGCACGGGTAGCGGGACCTTGACAGATACGCAGTATTTT. Protein: CASTGSGTLTDTQYF.

The chain links TRBV2 to TRBJ1-1; TRBD1 matches at 9 bases. The length of the CDR3 is 15 residues. Germline CDR1 reads SNHLY; CDR2 reads FYNNEI. V gave up 8 bases and J gave up 8 bases; unmatched junction bases: 15. The CDR3 reads CASRIDNNRGPEAFF. The CDR3 DNA is TGTGCCAGCCGGATAGATAACAACAGGGGGCCCGAAGCTTTCTTT.

The V and J genes are TRBV28 and TRBJ1-2, with a possible D match to TRBD1 (5 bases). The CDR3 is 15 amino acids. The V end lost 7 bases, the J end lost 0 bases, and 15 bases lay between the germline ends. The germline CDR1 and CDR2 sequences are MDHEN and SYDVKM. CDR3 loop: CASNIPQGTNYGYTF. The CDR3 DNA sequence: TGTGCCAGCAACATTCCCCAGGGTACTAACTATGGCTACACCTTC.

V is TRBV20-1 and J is TRBJ2-4; 7 bases align to TRBD2. TRBJ2-7 explains the end of the DNA better; the J call may be wrong. From germline, CDR1 is DFQATT and CDR2 SNEGSKA (reference sequence). The CDR3 runs 17 residues. CDR3: CSAGSRREGLRGYEQYF. CDR3 nucleotide sequence: TGCAGTGCTGGATCTCGGAGGGAGGGCCTTCGGGGATACGAGCAGTACTTC.

In the case of this clonotype: Mismatch with germline at one junction end may stem from a read error. V usage is TRBV20-1 and J usage is TRBJ1-1, with TRBD1 as a possible D gene (6 bases). CDR3 length equals 14 residues. From germline, CDR1 is DFQATT and CDR2 SNEGSKA (reference sequence). CDR3 region: CSARARGPNTGAFF. CDR3 in DNA: TGCAGTGCTAGGGCCAGGGGCCCTAACACTGGAGCTTTCTTT.

In its sample, this clonotype was seen a few times. This chain connects TRBV13 to TRBJ2-1, with a possible D match to TRBD2 (8 bases). V was clipped by 1 base and J by 2 bases, with 30 bases between them. The germline V gene encodes CDR1 PRHDT and CDR2 FYEKMQ (reference sequence). This CDR3 contains 22 residues. As DNA, the CDR3 is TGTGCCAGCAGCTTAGAAACTCTTAGCGGGACAGATTCGACGGGGGCCTACAATGAGCAGTTCTTC. It translates to CASSLETLSGTDSTGAYNEQFF.

The chain carries TRBV20-1 and TRBJ2-2; D might be TRBD2 (6 bases). Germline CDR1 reads DFQATT; CDR2 reads SNEGSKA (reference sequence). The length of the CDR3 is 12 residues. V was shortened by 7 bases and J by 3 bases, with 9 bases between the two germline ends. The DNA for the CDR3 is TGCAGTGGGGGCGGGGACACCGGGGAGCTGTTTTTT. Its translation: CSGGGDTGELFF.